This TCR beta chain was sequenced during a study of T cell changes during pregnancy in multiple sclerosis. Clones were sequenced by immunoSEQ multiplex PCR, and TCRdb holds only the in-frame ones, with some missing. The table shows over 35,000 clones, with almost 95% occurring only once. The sequence derives from a female donor with multiple sclerosis, enrolled in a pregnancy study. Sample: CD8+ T cells from peripheral blood mononuclear cells, taken in the third trimester of pregnancy.

In nucleotides, the CDR3 is TGTGCCAGCAGCACAGGGTACCAGCCCCAGCATTTT. This codes for CASSTGYQPQHF. J is TRBJ1-5 and V is TRBV27, with TRBD1 as a possible D gene (6 bases). The CDR3 has 12 residues. V lost 6 bases, J lost 7 bases, and 10 bases lay in between. The germline V gene encodes CDR1 MNHEY and CDR2 SMNVEV (reference sequence).